Below, one TCR beta chain is given with its context. This record comes from a study of somatic mutations in cytotoxic T cells in rheumatoid arthritis. The germline gives CDR1 SGHRS, CDR2 YFSETQ. Trimming left V 4 bases short and J 4 bases short, with 11 bases between. This CDR3 comprises 13 residues. Clones were read by immunoSEQ multiplex PCR, and TCRdb kept only the in-frame ones, dropping some. The sample holds some 15,000 clones, around three quarters seen once. This TCR was recovered from an adult with rheumatoid arthritis. The source material was CD8+ T cells sorted from blood. The chain combines TRBV5-1 with TRBJ1-1; D uncertain. The CDR3 is CASSPDGPTEAFF. The CDR3 DNA reads TGCGCCAGCAGCCCGGATGGCCCCACTGAAGCTTTCTTT.